This TCR beta chain is drawn from a study of blood T cells in healthy people across ages. About the research overall: The template switching approach captured approximately one barcoded beta molecule for every two T cells. Study conclusions and caveats: Higher diversity, along with more naive CD4+ cells, distinguished long-lived donors from aged donors. With age, beta diversity per million T cells declined roughly linearly, significantly by 35 to 40. TCR beta diversity tracked closely with naive T cell percentage.

A note on this clonotype: Its specificity is not known.

The second PCR ran roughly 6 to 12 cycles with a sample-barcoded 5' primer and J-beta primers. TCRdb re-called the 5' RACE reads through MiXCR, storing one row per CDR3 protein. The data show nearly 800,000 distinct CDR3 sequences, roughly 50% seen once. Germline loops: CDR1 MNHEY, CDR2 SMNVEV (reference sequence). The CDR3 spans 13 residues. Trimming stripped 3 bases from V and 3 bases from J, with 7 bases between. V is TRBV27 and J is TRBJ2-3; tentatively, D is TRBD1 (5 bases). Material: blood. The sequence was collected from a middle-aged man in good health. The CDR3 bases are TGTGCCAGCAGTTTCAGGGTAACAGATACGCAGTATTTT. It codes for CASSFRVTDTQYF.